This T cell receptor beta chain was retrieved from a study of blood T cells in healthy people across ages. With a J-beta primer mix and a sample-barcoded 5' primer, a second PCR ran about 7 to 12 cycles. Every sample gave at least 3 million paired-end reads containing CDR3. TCRdb reprocessed the 5' RACE reads with MiXCR, giving one entry per CDR3 protein. The table has about 570,000 distinct CDR3 sequences, approximately 25% seen once. Sample donors were healthy Caucasian individuals that came from Russia, aged 6 to 90. Isolation of PBMCs gave at least 6.5 million cells per sample. Between the trimmed V and J ends, which lost 6 bases and 1 base, there was a span of 11 bases. CDR1 is MGHDK, CDR2 SYGVNS, per germline. The CDR3 is 14 residues long.

The sample taken for sequencing was blood. This receptor was identified in a woman aged 65 to 85 in good health. The chain links TRBV25-1 to TRBJ2-3; a weak D match, TRBD2 (5 bases). The CDR3 coding sequence is TGTGCCAGCAGGAACAACGGGGGCACAGATACGCAGTATTTT. Amino acid sequence: CASRNNGGTDTQYF.